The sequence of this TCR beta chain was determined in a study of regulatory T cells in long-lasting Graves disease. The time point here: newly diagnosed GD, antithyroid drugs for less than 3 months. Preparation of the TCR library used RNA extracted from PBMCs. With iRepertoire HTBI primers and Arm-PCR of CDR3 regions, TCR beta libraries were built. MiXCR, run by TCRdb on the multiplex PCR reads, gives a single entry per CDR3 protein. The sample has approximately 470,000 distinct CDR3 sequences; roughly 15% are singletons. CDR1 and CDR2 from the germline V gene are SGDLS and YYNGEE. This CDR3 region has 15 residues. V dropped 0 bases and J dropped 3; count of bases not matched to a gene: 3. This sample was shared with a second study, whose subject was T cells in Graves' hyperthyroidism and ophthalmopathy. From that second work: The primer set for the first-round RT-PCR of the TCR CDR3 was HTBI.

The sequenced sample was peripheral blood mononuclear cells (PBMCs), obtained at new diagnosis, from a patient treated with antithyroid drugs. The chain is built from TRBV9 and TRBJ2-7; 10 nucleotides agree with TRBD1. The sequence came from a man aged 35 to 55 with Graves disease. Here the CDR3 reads CASSVGQGALYEQYF. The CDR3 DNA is TGTGCCAGCAGCGTAGGACAGGGGGCCCTCTACGAGCAGTACTTC.